Presented here are 21 T cell receptor beta chains from one specimen sequenced in a study of T cell clonality in common variable immunodeficiency. Sequenced by immunoSEQ multiplex PCR; TCRdb stores in-frame clones only, minus some. The specimen has 50,000 to 65,000 clones, none found just once. The sequencing sample was made of peripheral blood mononuclear cells. These TCRs come from a person aged 18 to 70 in good health.

This clone appeared many times. The missing CDR3 end, 3 residues past where the read stops, is filled in from the germline J gene. This chain links TRBV10-3 with TRBJ1-1, with TRBD1 matching 7 bases. The CDR3 length is 13 residues. Germline values: CDR1 ENHRY, CDR2 SYGVKD. V was pared by 10 bases and J by 4 bases, with 9 bases of the junction left unmatched. CDR3 sequence: CATSSTGSTEAFF. The DNA read from the CDR3 is TGTGCCACCAGCTCGACAGGGTCCACTGAA.

This clone was picked up many times. This CDR3 is CASIPLRQGEETQYF. CDR3 bases read: TGTGCCAGCATCCCGTTGCGTCAGGGTGAAGAGACC. The chain has TRBV2 and TRBJ2-5; tentative D call: TRBD1 (5 bases). The read comes to an end 3 residues before the CDR3 does, leaving the germline J gene to fill in the end. CDR1 and CDR2 from the germline V gene are SNHLY and FYNNEI. Deletions cut 7 bases from V and 3 bases from J, with 18 bases between. The length of the CDR3 is 15 residues.

This clone appeared many times. From the germline J gene comes the end of the CDR3, since the read stops 3 residues before it. The V call is TRBV19, the J call TRBJ2-2, with D tentatively TRBD2 (6 bases). This CDR3 has 14 amino acids. V shed 3 bases and J shed 4 bases, with 9 bases lying between them. Per germline, CDR1 LNHDA and CDR2 SQIVND (reference sequence). CDR3 sequence: CASSIGGSTGELFF. Incomplete CDR3 DNA: TGTGCCAGTAGTATCGGGGGTAGCACCGGGGAG.

There are many counts of this clone. The CDR3 goes on 3 residues after the read ends, and that part is filled in from the germline J gene. The chain has TRBV10-2 and TRBJ2-3, with TRBD1 identical over 10 bases. The CDR3 runs to 17 residues. CDR1 is WSHSY, CDR2 SAAADI, per germline. With 6 bases clipped from V and 5 bases from J, the junction kept 14 bases outside the gene matches. The CDR3 spells CASRSDRGRFAVDTQYF. The DNA read from the CDR3 is TGCGCCAGCAGAAGCGACAGGGGGCGTTTTGCGGTAGATACG.

For this clone: The CDR3 end is not reached by the read, which stops 3 residues before it; the germline J gene fills it in. This sequence joins TRBV11-3 and TRBJ2-5; D possibly corresponds to TRBD1 (7 bases). The CDR3 totals 14 residues. Trimming removed 5 bases from V and 4 bases from J, with 14 bases in between. Per the germline V gene, CDR1 is SGHNT and CDR2 is YENEEA. The CDR3 sequence: CASSRGTAGETQYF. The CDR3 DNA, read in part, is TGTGCCAGCAGCCGTGGGACAGCGGGAGAGACC.

This clone was detected ten times or more. The sequenced fragment ends 3 residues before the CDR3 boundary, so the rest is inferred from the germline J gene. The chain carries TRBV10-1 and TRBJ2-1; D is undetermined. This CDR3 has 12 residues. The V end was cut by 2 bases, the J end by 6 bases, with 5 bases between. From germline, CDR1 is WNHNN and CDR2 SYGVQD (reference sequence). The CDR3 is CASSETGNEQFF. CDR3 DNA, as far as it was read: TGCGCCAGCAGTGAGACGGGCAATGAG.

In its sample, this clone was seen many times. From the germline J gene comes the end of the CDR3, since the read stops 3 residues before it. This chain joins TRBV20-1 and TRBJ1-1; D not certain. The V gene's germline CDR1 is DFQATT and CDR2 SNEGSKA (reference sequence). Trimming removed 6 bases from V and 1 base from J, with 12 bases in between. This CDR3 contains 13 residues. Partial CDR3 DNA: TGCAGTGCCGCAAAAGACTGGAACACTGAA. This sequence encodes CSAAKDWNTE. The full CDR3 protein reads CSAAKDWNTEAFF.

This clone has ten or more counts. The read is 3 residues too short to cover the CDR3 end, so that end is filled in from the germline J gene. This rearrangement joins TRBV28 to TRBJ2-6, with D perhaps matching TRBD2 (6 bases). Trimming took off 6 bases at V and 1 base at J, with 16 bases between the two ends. The CDR3 has 17 amino acids. In germline, CDR1 is MDHEN, CDR2 SYDVKM. The chain's CDR3 is CASRPLLALSGANVLTF. CDR3 DNA, as far as it was read: TGTGCCAGCAGACCACTCCTAGCGCTGTCTGGGGCCAACGTC.

Concerning this clone itself: Read data end 3 residues before the CDR3 end; the end is taken from the germline J gene. The chain uses TRBV2 and TRBJ2-7, with 7 bases aligning to TRBD1. V lost 8 bases and J lost 0; bases outside the gene matches: 4. Per the germline V gene, CDR1 is SNHLY and CDR2 is FYNNEI. This CDR3 has 13 amino acids. CDR3 residues: CASAAGGSYEQYF. CDR3 DNA (partial): TGTGCCAGCGCGGCAGGGGGCTCCTACGAG.

In the case of this clone: The CDR3 extends 3 residues past the end of the read, so its final part is completed from the germline J gene. V and J are TRBV5-1 and TRBJ2-1, with a possible D match to TRBD2 (6 bases). The CDR3 spans 13 residues. With 4 bases removed from V and 6 bases from J, the gap between germline ends came to 11 bases. Germline V gives CDR1 SGHRS, CDR2 YFSETQ. The CDR3 reads CASSPGTRNEQFF. The CDR3 bases that were read are TGCGCCAGCAGCCCCGGGACTCGCAATGAG.

This clone was observed at least ten times. Read sequence stops 3 residues before the CDR3 end, and the germline J gene provides the missing end. The chain links TRBV7-2 to TRBJ1-2; possibly TRBD1 for D (6 bases). Germline-derived CDR1 and CDR2 are SGHTA and FQGNSA. The CDR3 totals 13 residues. V lost 2 bases and J lost 5, with 9 bases in between. CDR3 loop: CASSLSGQYGYTF. The sequenced part of the CDR3 DNA is TGTGCCAGCAGCTTATCCGGACAGTATGGC.

At least ten counts were recorded for this clone. The read finishes 3 residues shy of the CDR3 end, and the germline J gene is used to complete it. The chain links TRBV28 to TRBJ2-6, with D uncertain. Germline loops: CDR1 MDHEN, CDR2 SYDVKM. Trimming left V 6 bases short and J 0 bases short, with 6 bases between. CDR3 length: 14 residues. The CDR3 loop is CASSLVSGANVLTF. The CDR3 DNA, read in part, is TGTGCCAGCAGCCTCGTCTCTGGGGCCAACGTC.

This clone was counted ten times or more. The observed sequence ends 3 residues before the CDR3 terminus, with the missing tail filled in from the germline J gene. The rearrangement links TRBV6-1 to TRBJ1-1; D is ambiguous. V lost 4 bases, J lost 0 bases, and 3 bases lay in between. The CDR3 contains 12 residues. The V gene's germline CDR1 is MNHNS and CDR2 SASEGT. This CDR3 is CASSVMNTEAFF. Partial CDR3 DNA: TGTGCCAGCAGTGTCATGAACACTGAA.

This clone was recorded many times. The read ends 3 residues before the CDR3 terminus; that terminus is restored from the germline J gene. The chain couples TRBV20-1 to TRBJ1-5, with 9 bases lining up with TRBD1. The J segment lost 2 bases and the V segment lost 6 bases, leaving 8 bases of the junction unmatched. Germline V CDR1 and CDR2: DFQATT, SNEGSKA (reference sequence). The length of the CDR3 is 15 residues. CDR3 protein: CSATGTGLGNQPQHF. Partial CDR3 DNA: TGCAGTGCGACCGGGACAGGGCTTGGCAATCAGCCC.

This clone came up many times. Read sequence stops 3 residues before the CDR3 end, and the germline J gene provides the missing end. This chain links TRBV4-1 with TRBJ2-7; perhaps TRBD2 as D (6 bases). Trimming left V 3 bases short and J 2 bases short, with 20 bases between. Germline V gives CDR1 MGHRA, CDR2 YSYEKL. The CDR3 totals 17 residues. The CDR3 loop is CASSQLGTGTYTYEQYF. Incomplete CDR3 DNA: TGCGCCAGCAGCCAGCTGGGGACCGGGACTTATACCTACGAG.

This clone was found many times. The read ends 3 residues before the CDR3 terminus; that terminus is restored from the germline J gene. The V gene is TRBV28, the J gene TRBJ2-3; TRBD1 matches at 8 bases. With V trimmed by 3 bases and J by 4 bases, 9 bases remained unmatched. The CDR3 is 16 residues long. Germline-derived CDR1 and CDR2 are MDHEN and SYDVKM. CDR3 residues: CASSFLQGVRSDTQYF. The covered CDR3 bases are TGTGCCAGCAGTTTTCTACAGGGGGTACGCTCAGATACG.

This clone appeared many times. The read gets to within 3 residues of the CDR3 end, and the germline J gene fills in the rest. The genes are TRBV29-1 and TRBJ2-5, with 7 bases fitting TRBD2. This CDR3 region has 13 residues. Germline V lookup: CDR1 SQVTM, CDR2 ANQGSEA. The ends lost 7 bases at V and 5 bases at J; junction bases unmatched: 10. The CDR3 loop is CSGAGVNRETQYF. Incomplete CDR3 DNA: TGCAGCGGCGCGGGGGTAAACAGGGAGACC.

This clone has ten or more counts. The CDR3 end falls 3 residues outside the read, so it is completed with the germline J gene. The chain combines TRBV6-1 with TRBJ1-6; unclear D gene. CDR1 and CDR2 from the germline V gene are MNHNS and SASEGT. The CDR3 sequence is 18 residues long. Trimming left V 2 bases short and J 0 bases short, with 14 bases between. CDR3 region: CASSEWQASSSYNSPLHF. The DNA read from the CDR3 is TGTGCCAGCAGTGAATGGCAGGCCTCAAGCTCCTATAATTCACCC.

This clone showed up many times. The read falls 3 residues short of the CDR3 end, and the missing part is taken from the germline J gene. The V call is TRBV10-3, the J call TRBJ1-6, with 9 bases that match TRBD1. Germline-derived CDR1 and CDR2 are ENHRY and SYGVKD. V dropped 2 bases and J dropped 5; count of bases not matched to a gene: 4. The CDR3 covers 16 residues. CDR3 bases read: TGTGCCATCAGTGAGGGACAGGGGTTCGATAATTCACCC. It is translated as CAISEGQGFDNSP. The CDR3 reads in full as CAISEGQGFDNSPLHF.

This clone was found many times. The sequenced fragment ends 3 residues before the CDR3 boundary, so the rest is inferred from the germline J gene. The chain recombines TRBV20-1 with TRBJ1-3; 7 bases are shared with TRBD1. The J segment lost 2 bases and the V segment lost 6 bases, leaving 4 bases of the junction unmatched. CDR1 is DFQATT and CDR2 is SNEGSKA in the germline V gene (reference sequence). The CDR3 extends over 13 amino acids. The CDR3 reads CSAKTGAGNTIYF. The sequenced CDR3 bases are TGCAGTGCCAAAACAGGGGCTGGAAACACC.

Many counts were recorded for this clone. The read gets to within 3 residues of the CDR3 end, and the germline J gene fills in the rest. The gene calls are TRBV6-1 and TRBJ2-1; the D gene is possibly TRBD1 (6 bases). Germline V gene data show CDR1 as MNHNS and CDR2 as SASEGT. The CDR3 is 12 amino acids. The V end was cut by 4 bases, the J end by 8 bases, with 9 bases between. CDR3 DNA (partial): TGTGCCAGCAGTGGACAGGTCCATGAG. This encodes CASSGQVHE. The CDR3 as a whole reads CASSGQVHEQFF.